These 15 T cell receptor beta chains share one sample of origin, sequenced in a study of OX40 agonist ivuxolimab in advanced cancers. Library construction relied on the immunoSEQ multiplex PCR assay. The clones in this table, taken by TCRdb from immuneACCESS, are in-frame only. Not every clone is retained; where verified, under half of the shortfall comes from an unresolved V gene, and the cause of the rest is unknown. The sample contains about 42,000 clones, around 88% of them found a single time. About 12% of the sample comes from the top ten. The specimen comprised CD4+ or CD8+ T cells sorted from blood, sampled in a trial of the OX40 agonist ivuxolimab. Receptors were obtained from an adult with an advanced solid tumor such as melanoma, head and neck, liver or kidney cancer.

The chain combines TRBV30 with TRBJ1-2; D is unclear. The CDR3 has 10 amino acids. In germline, CDR1 is GTSNPN, CDR2 SVGIG (reference sequence). V gave up 1 base and J gave up 8 bases, with 5 bases separating them. The chain's CDR3 is CAWSDGGYTF. CDR3 nucleotide sequence: TGTGCCTGGAGTGATGGAGGCTACACCTTC.

The gene calls are TRBV4-1 and TRBJ2-7; D not certain. Germline values: CDR1 MGHRA, CDR2 YSYEKL. Trimming left V 0 bases short and J 3 bases short, with 12 bases between. CDR3 length equals 15 residues. CDR3 in DNA: TGCGCCAGCAGCCAAGATCGGAAGGAATACTACGAGCAGTACTTC. Translation gives CASSQDRKEYYEQYF.

This chain links TRBV7-9 with TRBJ2-2; TRBD1 agrees at 11 bases. Germline V gives CDR1 SEHNR, CDR2 FQNEAQ (reference sequence). This CDR3 comprises 15 residues. Trimming cost V 5 bases and J 7 bases; bases outside gene matches: 6. The CDR3 sequence is CASSPWTGGGGELFF. CDR3 nucleotide sequence: TGTGCCAGCAGCCCTTGGACAGGGGGCGGCGGGGAGCTGTTTTTT.

The chain recombines TRBV29-1 with TRBJ2-7, with unresolved D. The CDR3 has 11 amino acids. V dropped 3 bases and J dropped 3 bases, with 6 bases sitting between them. Germline V CDR1 and CDR2: SQVTM, ANQGSEA. The CDR3 DNA reads as TGCAGCGTTGAGGTCGACTACGAGCAGTACTTC. Translating gives CSVEVDYEQYF.

The chain carries TRBV7-9 and TRBJ2-3, with unresolved D. This CDR3 spans 12 amino acids. The germline V gene encodes CDR1 SEHNR and CDR2 FQNEAQ (reference sequence). Trimming took off 1 base at V and 3 bases at J, with 2 bases between the two ends. The CDR3, as DNA: TGTGCCAGCAGCTTAGGGACAGATACGCAGTATTTT. It encodes CASSLGTDTQYF.

This clone was seen only a few times. This rearrangement joins TRBV9 to TRBJ2-1; a possible D gene is TRBD2 (6 bases). V gave up 0 bases and J gave up 4 bases, with 11 bases separating them. The CDR3 has 15 amino acids. The germline V gene encodes CDR1 SGDLS and CDR2 YYNGEE. The CDR3 nucleotides are TGTGCCAGCAGCGTAGGGGGGGTCCTATACAATGAGCAGTTCTTC. Translated: CASSVGGVLYNEQFF.

The chain couples TRBV28 to TRBJ2-7; 11 bases align to TRBD2. Germline trimming cut 5 bases from V and 1 base from J; bases unmatched to any gene: 7. The CDR3 extends over 16 amino acids. The germline gives CDR1 MDHEN, CDR2 SYDVKM. This CDR3 is CASSLTSGRVSYEQYF. DNA for the CDR3: TGTGCCAGCAGTCTTACTAGCGGGAGAGTGTCCTACGAGCAGTACTTC. Variable domain in full (rest from reference TRBV28 and TRBJ2-7): DVKVTQSSRYLVKRTGEKVFLECVQDMDHENMFWYRQDPGLGLRLIYFSYDVKMKEKGDIPEGYSVSREKKERFSLILESASTNQTSMYLCASSLTSGRVSYEQYFGPGTRLTVT.

There are a few counts of this clone. This rearrangement joins TRBV9 to TRBJ1-1; D is unresolved. The germline CDR1 and CDR2 sequences are SGDLS and YYNGEE. The germline V and J ends were trimmed by 2 bases and 1 base, with 9 bases remaining between them. The CDR3 consists of 14 residues. The CDR3: CASSVGGTNTEAFF. The CDR3 nucleotides read TGTGCCAGCAGCGTTGGAGGAACGAACACTGAAGCTTTCTTT.

This chain's CDR3 is CASSIDPGSEQFF. The CDR3 DNA is TGTGCCAGTAGTATAGATCCAGGTTCTGAGCAGTTCTTC. The V call is TRBV19, the J call TRBJ2-1; D unclear. The V end lost 0 bases, the J end lost 9 bases, and 9 bases lay between the germline ends. The germline gives CDR1 LNHDA, CDR2 SQIVND (reference sequence). The CDR3 covers 13 residues.

In its sample, this clone was seen a few times. The CDR3 nucleotides read TGTGCCAGCTCGCGGGAGCCTTCGAACACCGGGGAGCTGTTTTTT. It specifies CASSREPSNTGELFF. The chain is built from TRBV6-5 and TRBJ2-2; TRBD2 matches at 7 bases. The CDR3 has 15 residues. Per germline, CDR1 MNHEY and CDR2 SVGAGI. Germline trimming cut 8 bases from V and 0 bases from J; bases unmatched to any gene: 6.

The V gene is TRBV27, the J gene TRBJ2-2; D might be TRBD1 (8 bases). CDR3 length: 17 amino acids. V was clipped by 1 base and J by 5 bases, with 17 bases between them. Germline V gene sequence: CDR1 MNHEY, CDR2 SMNVEV (reference sequence). This CDR3 is CASSLLTGGVYTGELFF. Here the CDR3 DNA reads TGTGCCAGCAGTTTATTAACAGGGGGGGTGTATACCGGGGAGCTGTTTTTT.

The chain has TRBV2 and TRBJ2-3, with D tentatively TRBD2 (6 bases). V dropped 3 bases and J dropped 1 base, with 14 bases sitting between them. Germline values: CDR1 SNHLY, CDR2 FYNNEI. The CDR3 is made up of 16 amino acids. This chain's CDR3 is CASSEASGGGTDTQYF. Written as DNA, the CDR3 is TGTGCCAGCAGTGAGGCCTCTGGAGGGGGCACAGATACGCAGTATTTT.

The chain joins TRBV13 to TRBJ2-3, with 9 bases lining up with TRBD2. Germline V gives CDR1 PRHDT, CDR2 FYEKMQ (reference sequence). With V trimmed by 7 bases and J by 4 bases, 3 bases remained unmatched. The CDR3 extends over 13 amino acids. This CDR3 reads CASNAGGSDTQYF. CDR3 DNA: TGTGCCAGCAACGCGGGGGGGTCAGATACGCAGTATTTT.

As for this clone: Distinct nucleotide sequences in the sample also encode this CDR3. The rearrangement links TRBV7-7 to TRBJ1-2; D ambiguous. V was clipped by 5 bases and J by 4 bases, with 11 bases between them. Germline assignment: CDR1 SSHAT and CDR2 FNYEAQ (reference sequence). The CDR3 extends over 13 amino acids. In DNA form, the CDR3 reads TGTGCCAGCAGCCTAGTTGGGGTCTATGGCTACACCTTC. Translating gives CASSLVGVYGYTF.

CDR3 sequence (DNA): TGTGCCAGCAGCTCTCGATACTTCGAGCAGTACTTC. Encoded protein: CASSSRYFEQYF. The chain employs TRBV7-9 and TRBJ2-7; D gene unclear. This CDR3 has 12 residues. V was clipped by 4 bases and J by 6 bases, with 10 bases between them. Germline V gives CDR1 SEHNR, CDR2 FQNEAQ (reference sequence). Full variable domain (missing parts from reference TRBV7-9 and TRBJ2-7): DTGVSQNPRHKITKRGQNVTFRCDPISEHNRLYWYRQTLGQGPEFLTYFQNEAQLEKSRLLSDRFSAERPKGSFSTLEIQRTEQGDSAMYLCASSSRYFEQYFGPGTRLTVT.